This T cell receptor (beta chain) derives from a study of blood T cell repertoires in COVID-19. On the study more broadly: Collection of acute and convalescent COVID-19 samples took place in the United States, Italy and Spain. From T cells, B-cell-depleted T cells, or PBMCs came the material, which was cDNA or gDNA.

In the original analysis: Amplification from reference gene primers served as the basis for estimated nucleated cell counts. Assay: immunoSEQ multiplex PCR; the TCRdb copy retains only in-frame clones and omits some. That table gives V, J and clone size, and the DNA gave D and trimming. This table holds around 150,000 clones, roughly 90% found once. The V segment lost 3 bases and the J segment 1 base; nucleotides outside the gene matches: 7. CDR3 length: 16 residues. Germline V CDR1 and CDR2: SEHNR, FQNEAQ (reference sequence). The clonotype was recovered from a woman aged 60-75 years with active or convalescent COVID-19. This rearrangement joins TRBV7-9 to TRBJ1-1; 8 bases are shared with TRBD1. The sequenced sample consisted of peripheral blood. CDR3 sequence (DNA): TGTGCCAGCAGCTTCGGGGACAGGACACCGAACACTGAAGCTTTCTTT. Translation gives CASSFGDRTPNTEAFF.